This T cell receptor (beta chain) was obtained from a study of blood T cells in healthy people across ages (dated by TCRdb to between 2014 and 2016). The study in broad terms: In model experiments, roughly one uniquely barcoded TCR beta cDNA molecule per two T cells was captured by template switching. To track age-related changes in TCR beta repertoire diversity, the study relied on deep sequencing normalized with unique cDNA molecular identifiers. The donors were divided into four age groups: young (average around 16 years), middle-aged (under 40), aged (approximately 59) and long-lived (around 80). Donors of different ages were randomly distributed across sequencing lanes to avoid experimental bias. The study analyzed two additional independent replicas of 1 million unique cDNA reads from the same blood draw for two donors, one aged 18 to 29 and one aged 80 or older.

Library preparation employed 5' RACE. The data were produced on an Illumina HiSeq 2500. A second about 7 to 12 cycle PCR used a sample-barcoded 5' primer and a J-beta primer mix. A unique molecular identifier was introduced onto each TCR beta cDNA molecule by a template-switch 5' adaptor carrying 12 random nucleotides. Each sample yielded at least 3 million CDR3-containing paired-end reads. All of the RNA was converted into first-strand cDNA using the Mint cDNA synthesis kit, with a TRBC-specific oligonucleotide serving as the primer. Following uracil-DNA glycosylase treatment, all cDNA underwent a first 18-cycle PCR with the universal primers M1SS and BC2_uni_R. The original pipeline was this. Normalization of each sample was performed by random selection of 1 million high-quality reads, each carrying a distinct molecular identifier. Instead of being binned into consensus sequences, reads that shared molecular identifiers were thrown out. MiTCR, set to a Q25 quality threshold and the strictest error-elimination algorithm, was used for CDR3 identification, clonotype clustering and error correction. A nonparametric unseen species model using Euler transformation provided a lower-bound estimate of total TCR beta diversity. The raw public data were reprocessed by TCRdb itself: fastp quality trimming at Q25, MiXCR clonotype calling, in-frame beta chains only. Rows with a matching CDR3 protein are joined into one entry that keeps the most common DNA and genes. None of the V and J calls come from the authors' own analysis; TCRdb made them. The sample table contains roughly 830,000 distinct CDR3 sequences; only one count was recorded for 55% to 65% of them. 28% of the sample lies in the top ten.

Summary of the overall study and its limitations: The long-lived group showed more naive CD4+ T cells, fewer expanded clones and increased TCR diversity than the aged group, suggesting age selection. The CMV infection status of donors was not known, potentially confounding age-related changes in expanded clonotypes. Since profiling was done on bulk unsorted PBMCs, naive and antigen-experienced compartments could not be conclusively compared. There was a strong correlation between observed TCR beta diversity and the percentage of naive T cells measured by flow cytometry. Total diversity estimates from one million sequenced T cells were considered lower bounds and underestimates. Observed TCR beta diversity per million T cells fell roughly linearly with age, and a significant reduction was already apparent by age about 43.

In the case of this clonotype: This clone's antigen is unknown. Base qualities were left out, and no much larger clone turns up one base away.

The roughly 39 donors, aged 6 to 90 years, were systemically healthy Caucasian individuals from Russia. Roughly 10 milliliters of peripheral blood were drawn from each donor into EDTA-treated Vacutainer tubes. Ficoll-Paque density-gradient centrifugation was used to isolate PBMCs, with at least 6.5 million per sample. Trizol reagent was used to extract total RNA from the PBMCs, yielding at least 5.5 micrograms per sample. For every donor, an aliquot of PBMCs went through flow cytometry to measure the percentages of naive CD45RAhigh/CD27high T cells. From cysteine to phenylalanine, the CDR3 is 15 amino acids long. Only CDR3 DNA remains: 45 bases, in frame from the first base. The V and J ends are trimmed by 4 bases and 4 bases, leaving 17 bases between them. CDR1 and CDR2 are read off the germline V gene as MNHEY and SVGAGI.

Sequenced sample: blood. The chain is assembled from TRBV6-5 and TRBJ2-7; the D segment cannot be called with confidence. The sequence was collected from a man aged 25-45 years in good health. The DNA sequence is TGTGCCAGCAGTTTTCGCAGTTCCGCATTTTACGAGCAGTACTTC. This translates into CASSFRSSAFYEQYF.